Detailed here is one TCR beta chain. Its target is unknown. These data are taken from a study of cytomegalovirus exposure and HLA in healthy donors. Study conclusions and caveats: The investigators catalogued 164 TCR beta chains as cytomegalovirus-associated. Per published reports, the classifier diagnosed cytomegalovirus status with high specificity and sensitivity.

Sequencing used immunoSEQ multiplex PCR; TCRdb keeps in-frame clones, though not all of them. The sample includes some 110,000 clones, approximately 94% seen only once; the top ten take roughly 1.2%. Trimming shortened V by 0 bases and J by 0 bases, and 4 bases separated the two germline ends. Germline CDR1 SGHKS, CDR2 YYEKEE (reference sequence). CDR3 size: 14 residues. Sequences were obtained from PBMCs. This TCR derives from a young woman in good health and CMV-seronegative. V is TRBV5-5 and J is TRBJ2-4, with D unclear. The CDR3 DNA follows: TGTGCCAGCAGCTTGGCGGGAGCCAAAAACATTCAGTACTTC. Protein product: CASSLAGAKNIQYF.